Below are 26 T cell receptor beta chains sequenced from a single sample in a study of identifying expanded T cells in peripheral blood. The protocol was immunoSEQ multiplex PCR, while the TCRdb copy is restricted to in-frame clones and leaves out a portion. The table has 100,000 to 150,000 clones, more than 75% seen once. Sequences were obtained from blood. The source is a person aged 18 to 70 in good health.

This rearrangement joins TRBV7-2 to TRBJ2-5; D perhaps matches TRBD2 (5 bases). The V gene lost 4 bases and the J gene lost 5 bases, with 11 bases spanning the gap. The CDR3 has 13 amino acids. The germline V gene has CDR1 SGHTA and CDR2 FQGNSA. The CDR3 sequence: CASSSRGGETQYF. The CDR3 nucleotides read TGTGCCAGCAGCTCCCGGGGTGGGGAGACCCAGTACTTC.

The rearrangement uses TRBV7-2 and TRBJ2-3, with a possible D match to TRBD1 (6 bases). V was trimmed by 2 bases and J by 5 bases, leaving 14 bases between them. Germline values: CDR1 SGHTA, CDR2 FQGNSA. CDR3 length: 15 residues. CDR3 nucleotides: TGTGCCAGCAGCTTAAGACAGGCTCGGGGAGATACGCAGTATTTT. Translating gives CASSLRQARGDTQYF.

The chain carries TRBV2 and TRBJ2-1; TRBD1 is a possible D gene (7 bases). Germline V CDR1 and CDR2: SNHLY, FYNNEI. CDR3 size: 15 residues. Trimming cost V 3 bases and J 6 bases, with 15 bases left between them. The CDR3 is CASSDKAGGGNEQFF. The CDR3, as DNA: TGTGCCAGCAGTGATAAAGCAGGGGGAGGCAATGAGCAGTTCTTC.

In its sample, this clone was seen once. The chain is built from TRBV5-6 and TRBJ2-7; D perhaps matches TRBD1 (5 bases). The germline V and J ends were trimmed by 5 bases and 5 bases, with 17 bases remaining between them. This CDR3 is built from 14 residues. Germline-derived CDR1 and CDR2 are SGHDT and YYEEEE. DNA of the CDR3: TGTGCCAGCAGGATTGCACAGGCTATCGACGAGCAGTACTTC. Its translation is CASRIAQAIDEQYF.

The gene calls are TRBV11-1 and TRBJ1-2; 9 positions match TRBD1. The V gene end was trimmed by 4 bases and the J gene end by 9 bases; junction bases not matched to a gene: 12. The V gene's germline CDR1 is SGHAT and CDR2 FQDESV (reference sequence). There are 15 residues in the CDR3. CDR3 sequence (DNA): TGTGCCAGCAGCTCGCAGGACAGGGGAGTTTATCGCTACACCTTC. Translation: CASSSQDRGVYRYTF.

The chain is built from TRBV7-2 and TRBJ1-2; D is ambiguous. CDR3 length: 15 amino acids. Deletions cut 7 bases from V and 3 bases from J, with 18 bases between. Germline values: CDR1 SGHTA, CDR2 FQGNSA. CDR3: CASIPASRSHYGYTF. In DNA form, the CDR3 reads TGTGCCAGCATTCCCGCCTCAAGGTCCCACTATGGCTACACCTTC. Based on the CDR3 plus reference TRBV7-2 and TRBJ1-2, the full variable domain is GAGVSQSPSNKVTEKGKDVELRCDPISGHTALYWYRQSLGQGLEFLIYFQGNSAPDKSGLPSDRFSAERTGGSVSTLTIQRTQQEDSAVYLCASIPASRSHYGYTFGSGTRLTVV.

This clone appeared a single time. This sequence joins TRBV5-8 and TRBJ2-7, with 11 bases identical to TRBD2. Losses at the gene ends were 4 bases for V and 3 bases for J; bases not matched to a gene: 3. This CDR3 contains 14 residues. Germline CDR1 is SGHTS and CDR2 is YDEGEE. This CDR3 reads CASSGTSGYYEQYF. In DNA, the CDR3 is TGTGCCAGCAGCGGGACTAGCGGATACTACGAGCAGTACTTC.

This rearrangement joins TRBV5-1 to TRBJ1-2; D perhaps matches TRBD1 (5 bases). The germline V and J ends were trimmed by 1 base and 7 bases, with 14 bases remaining between them. The germline V gene has CDR1 SGHRS and CDR2 YFSETQ. The CDR3 length is 14 residues. Here the CDR3 reads CASSLRDGKLGYTF. The CDR3 DNA reads TGCGCCAGCAGCTTGCGGGACGGGAAGCTTGGCTACACCTTC.

This clone was picked up a small number of times. The chain uses TRBV2 and TRBJ1-6, with 10 bases aligning to TRBD1. The CDR3 is 13 amino acids. The V and J ends lost 8 bases and 10 bases, in that order; junction bases with no gene match: 5. CDR1 is SNHLY and CDR2 is FYNNEI in the germline V gene. CDR3 sequence reads: CASGGQGNSPLHF. CDR3 DNA: TGTGCCAGCGGGGGACAGGGGAACTCACCCCTCCACTTT. Filled out from reference TRBV2 and TRBJ1-6, the complete variable domain reads EPEVTQTPSHQVTQMGQEVILRCVPISNHLYFYWYRQILGQKVEFLVSFYNNEISEKSEIFDDQFSVERPDGSNFTLKIRSTKLEDSAMYFCASGGQGNSPLHFGNGTRLTVT.

The chain carries TRBV4-1 and TRBJ2-6; D unresolved. The ends were cut back, 4 bases at V and 2 bases at J, with 18 bases in the middle. The germline V gene has CDR1 MGHRA and CDR2 YSYEKL. This CDR3 is 18 amino acids long. CDR3 sequence (DNA): TGCGCCAGCAGCCCGAAGCCGCACGCTACCGCTGGGGCCAACGTCCTGACTTTC. Translated, it gives CASSPKPHATAGANVLTF.

J is TRBJ1-2 and V is TRBV4-1, with D uncertain. Germline V CDR1 and CDR2: MGHRA, YSYEKL. V lost 0 bases to trimming and J lost 1 base, with 18 bases between them. This CDR3 region has 18 residues. The CDR3 DNA sequence: TGCGCCAGCAGCCAAGATGGACGGACGGCCAAGATTAACTATGGCTACACCTTC. It translates to CASSQDGRTAKINYGYTF.

The V and J genes are TRBV5-4 and TRBJ2-5, with 11 bases fitting TRBD2. Trimming at V came to 4 bases and at J to 4 bases, leaving 3 bases not matched to a gene. The CDR3 consists of 14 residues. Germline V gene data show CDR1 as SGHNT and CDR2 as YYREEE (reference sequence). CDR3 sequence reads: CASSQGLAVETQYF. In nucleotides, the CDR3 is TGTGCCAGCAGCCAGGGACTAGCGGTAGAGACCCAGTACTTC.

V and J are TRBV7-2 and TRBJ1-1; TRBD1 is a possible D gene (5 bases). Trimming shortened V by 5 bases and J by 5 bases, and 15 bases separated the two germline ends. Germline CDR1 reads SGHTA; CDR2 reads FQGNSA. The CDR3 totals 14 residues. The CDR3 nucleotides read TGTGCCAGCAGCCCGCCCGGGGCGCGGACTGAAGCTTTCTTT. It encodes CASSPPGARTEAFF.

A word on this clone: At one boundary the junction diverges from the germline segment, which might be a read error. The gene calls are TRBV5-4 and TRBJ1-3; D is possibly TRBD1 (5 bases). Germline CDR1 is SGHNT and CDR2 is YYREEE (reference sequence). The CDR3 consists of 15 residues. CDR3 DNA sequence: TGTGCCAGCAGCTTGGCGGGACGGGAGGCTTCTTATGGGGATTTT. Protein sequence: CASSLAGREASYGDF.

This chain uses TRBV14 with TRBJ1-2; D gene unclear. This CDR3 is 13 amino acids long. Germline loops: CDR1 SGHDN, CDR2 FVKESK. V was shortened by 0 bases and J by 2 bases, with 4 bases between the two germline ends. The CDR3, as DNA: TGTGCCAGCAGCCAAGACTTGAACTATGGCTACACCTTC. Translation: CASSQDLNYGYTF.

The chain recombines TRBV5-1 with TRBJ2-7, with D possibly matching TRBD2 (5 bases). V was clipped by 0 bases and J by 3 bases, with 13 bases between them. CDR3 size: 15 residues. The germline CDR1 and CDR2 sequences are SGHRS and YFSETQ. CDR3: CASSLAEQRDYEQYF. In DNA, the CDR3 is TGCGCCAGCAGCTTGGCCGAACAGAGGGACTACGAGCAGTACTTC.

This rearrangement joins TRBV4-1 to TRBJ2-3; TRBD1 might be the D (6 bases). The CDR3 runs 20 residues. V was pared by 0 bases and J by 3 bases, with 25 bases between. The germline gives CDR1 MGHRA, CDR2 YSYEKL. CDR3 in amino acids: CASSQERADSALRVTDTQYF. The CDR3 nucleotides are TGCGCCAGCAGCCAAGAAAGGGCGGACAGCGCATTAAGGGTGACAGATACGCAGTATTTT.

The gene calls are TRBV27 and TRBJ1-4; D is uncertain. Trimming took off 2 bases at V and 3 bases at J, with 10 bases between the two ends. The CDR3 loop spans 15 amino acids. Germline-derived CDR1 and CDR2 are MNHEY and SMNVEV (reference sequence). The CDR3 region is CASSLRVAANEKLFF. The CDR3 DNA reads TGTGCCAGCAGTTTACGGGTTGCGGCTAATGAAAAACTGTTTTTT.

The chain links TRBV30 to TRBJ2-7; no firm D call. The CDR3 loop spans 10 amino acids. CDR1 is GTSNPN, CDR2 SVGIG, per germline (reference sequence). Trimming stripped 5 bases from V and 4 bases from J, with 6 bases between. CDR3 sequence: CAWGSYEQYF. In DNA form, the CDR3 reads TGTGCCTGGGGATCTTACGAGCAGTACTTC. Complete variable domain (other parts from reference TRBV30 and TRBJ2-7): SQTIHQWPATLVQPVGSPLSLECTVEGTSNPNLYWYRQAAGRGLQLLFYSVGIGQISSEVPQNLSASRPQDRQFILSSKKLLLSDSGFYLCAWGSYEQYFGPGTRLTVT.

The chain joins TRBV29-1 to TRBJ1-1, with D possibly TRBD1 on 6 matching bases. The CDR3 loop spans 13 amino acids. Trimming removed 6 bases at V and 4 bases at J, with 15 bases between. Germline V gives CDR1 SQVTM, CDR2 ANQGSEA. The CDR3 here is CSVRTGYGTEAFF. As DNA, the CDR3 is TGCAGCGTCCGAACAGGGTACGGCACTGAAGCTTTCTTT.

The rearrangement uses TRBV9 and TRBJ1-4, with TRBD1 as a possible D gene (6 bases). V lost 0 bases to trimming and J lost 1 base, with 16 bases between them. The CDR3 covers 18 residues. Germline CDR1 reads SGDLS; CDR2 reads YYNGEE. CDR3 sequence: CASSVEGGAFGTNEKLFF. DNA for the CDR3: TGTGCCAGCAGCGTAGAGGGGGGCGCGTTCGGAACTAATGAAAAACTGTTTTTT. Complete variable domain (other parts from reference TRBV9 and TRBJ1-4): DSGVTQTPKHLITATGQRVTLRCSPRSGDLSVYWYQQSLDQGLQFLIQYYNGEERAKGNILERFSAQQFPDLHSELNLSSLELGDSALYFCASSVEGGAFGTNEKLFFGSGTQLSVL.

The V and J genes are TRBV7-2 and TRBJ2-5; TRBD2 aligns across 8 bases. CDR3 size: 15 residues. Germline V CDR1 and CDR2: SGHTA, FQGNSA. Germline trimming cut 3 bases from V and 3 bases from J; bases unmatched to any gene: 6. This CDR3 reads CASSFGGVPKETQYF. The CDR3 DNA follows: TGTGCCAGCAGCTTCGGGGGGGTCCCAAAAGAGACCCAGTACTTC.

J is TRBJ1-3 and V is TRBV6-1; unclear D gene. CDR3 length: 15 residues. V lost 6 bases, J lost 0 bases, and 12 bases lay in between. CDR1 and CDR2 (germline): MNHNS, SASEGT. Here the CDR3 DNA reads TGTGCCAGCAGCCCGATTGAGGGCTCTGGAAACACCATATATTTT. It is translated as CASSPIEGSGNTIYF.

V gene TRBV11-3 combines with J gene TRBJ2-3; D unclear. V was clipped by 1 base and J by 9 bases, with 11 bases between them. Per the germline V gene, CDR1 is SGHNT and CDR2 is YENEEA. CDR3 length equals 13 residues. The chain's CDR3 is CASSLVALGTQYF. The CDR3 region has the DNA TGTGCCAGCAGCTTAGTAGCCCTGGGCACGCAGTATTTT.

This chain links TRBV4-3 with TRBJ1-3; D remains ambiguous. The germline gives CDR1 LGHNA, CDR2 YSLEER. This CDR3 region has 20 residues. Trimming took 0 bases from V and 0 from J, leaving 21 bases between them. The CDR3 spells CASSQDHDSSRARSGNTIYF. The CDR3 coding sequence is TGCGCCAGCAGCCAAGATCATGATTCTTCTAGGGCTCGCTCTGGAAACACCATATATTTT.

The chain is built from TRBV7-6 and TRBJ2-5; 7 bases are shared with TRBD1. There are 15 residues in the CDR3. Germline V lookup: CDR1 SGHVS, CDR2 FNYEAQ. The J segment lost 5 bases and the V segment lost 3 bases, leaving 9 bases of the junction unmatched. The CDR3 bases are TGTGCCAGCAGCTTGTGGACAGGAAAGGGGGAGACCCAGTACTTC. As protein: CASSLWTGKGETQYF.